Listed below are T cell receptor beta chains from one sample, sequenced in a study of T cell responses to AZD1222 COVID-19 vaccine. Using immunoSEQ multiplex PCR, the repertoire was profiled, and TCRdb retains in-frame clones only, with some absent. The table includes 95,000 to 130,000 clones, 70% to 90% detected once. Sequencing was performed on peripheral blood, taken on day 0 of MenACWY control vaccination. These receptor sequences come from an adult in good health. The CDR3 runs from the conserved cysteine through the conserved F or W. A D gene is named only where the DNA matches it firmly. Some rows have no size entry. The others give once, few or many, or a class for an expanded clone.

CDR3aa: CASSLEYSSYEQYF
CDR3nt: TGTGCCAGCAGCTTGGAGTACAGCTCCTACGAGCAGTACTTC
v_gene: TRBV5-6
abundance: NA
j_gene: TRBJ2-7
d_gene: NA

CDR3aa: CASSRSGGRKNIQYF
CDR3nt: TGTGCCAGCAGCCGTAGCGGGGGCCGGAAAAACATTCAGTACTTC
v_gene: TRBV28
abundance: NA
j_gene: TRBJ2-4
d_gene: TRBD2

CDR3aa: CASSQGTGKPQHF
CDR3nt: TGTGCCAGCAGCCAAGGGACAGGGAAGCCCCAGCATTTT
v_gene: TRBV7-8
abundance: NA
j_gene: TRBJ1-5
d_gene: TRBD1

CDR3aa: CASSSPRDSATNEKLFF
CDR3nt: TGTGCCAGCAGTTCCCCTAGGGACAGTGCAACTAATGAAAAACTGTTTTTT
v_gene: TRBV28
abundance: NA
j_gene: TRBJ1-4
d_gene: TRBD1

CDR3aa: CASSFGTGDLYGYTF
CDR3nt: TGTGCCAGCAGCTTTGGGACAGGTGACCTCTATGGCTACACCTTC
v_gene: TRBV7-2
abundance: NA
j_gene: TRBJ1-2
d_gene: TRBD1

CDR3aa: CASSIGPTTGALYEKLFF
CDR3nt: TGTGCCAGTAGTATAGGCCCCACGACAGGGGCCCTTTATGAAAAACTGTTTTTT
v_gene: TRBV19
abundance: NA
j_gene: TRBJ1-4
d_gene: TRBD1

CDR3aa: CASSKPGLENTGELFF
CDR3nt: TGTGCCAGCAGCAAACCGGGACTGGAAAACACCGGGGAGCTGTTTTTT
v_gene: TRBV5-4
abundance: NA
j_gene: TRBJ2-2
d_gene: NA

CDR3aa: CASSLRSRGSYQETQYF
CDR3nt: TGTGCCAGCAGCTTACGTTCCCGGGGGTCGTACCAAGAGACCCAGTACTTC
v_gene: TRBV11-2
abundance: NA
j_gene: TRBJ2-5
d_gene: NA

CDR3aa: CASMGASSYNEQFF
CDR3nt: TGCGCCAGCATGGGGGCGAGCTCCTACAATGAGCAGTTCTTC
v_gene: TRBV5-1
abundance: once
j_gene: TRBJ2-1
d_gene: NA

CDR3aa: CASSPTTGCCGGPAYEQYF
CDR3nt: TGTGCCAGCAGCCCCACGACAGGCTGCTGCGGGGGGCCCGCCTACGAGCAGTACTTC
v_gene: TRBV21-1
abundance: NA
j_gene: TRBJ2-7
d_gene: NA

CDR3aa: CASSLGTLTDTQYF
CDR3nt: TGCGCCAGCAGCTTGGGGACCCTCACAGATACGCAGTATTTT
v_gene: TRBV5-1
abundance: NA
j_gene: TRBJ2-3
d_gene: NA

CDR3aa: CASSLVLGNYGYTF
CDR3nt: TGTGCCAGCAGCTTGGTGCTGGGGAACTATGGCTACACCTTC
v_gene: TRBV5-6
abundance: NA
j_gene: TRBJ1-2
d_gene: NA

CDR3aa: CASSEDEGTGDEQYF
CDR3nt: TGTGCCAGCAGTGAAGACGAAGGAACCGGGGACGAGCAGTACTTC
v_gene: TRBV2
abundance: NA
j_gene: TRBJ2-7
d_gene: NA

CDR3aa: CASSPLDRVRLEQYF
CDR3nt: TGCGCCAGCAGCCCACTTGACAGGGTTCGTCTCGAGCAGTACTTC
v_gene: TRBV4-1
abundance: NA
j_gene: TRBJ2-7
d_gene: TRBD1

CDR3aa: CASSQDVSFRGTEAFF
CDR3nt: TGCGCCAGCAGCCAAGATGTCAGTTTTCGGGGGACTGAAGCTTTCTTT
v_gene: TRBV4-1
abundance: few
j_gene: TRBJ1-1
d_gene: NA

CDR3aa: CASSPPGGNGYEQYF
CDR3nt: TGCGCCAGCAGCCCCCCAGGGGGGAACGGGTACGAGCAGTACTTC
v_gene: TRBV4-1
abundance: few
j_gene: TRBJ2-7
d_gene: NA

CDR3aa: CASREGSYTGELFF
CDR3nt: TGTGCCAGCAGAGAGGGCAGCTACACCGGGGAGCTGTTTTTT
v_gene: TRBV9
abundance: NA
j_gene: TRBJ2-2
d_gene: NA

CDR3aa: CASSSRDRDTGNTIYF
CDR3nt: TGTGCCAGCAGCTCCCGGGACAGGGATACTGGAAACACCATATATTTT
v_gene: TRBV7-9
abundance: NA
j_gene: TRBJ1-3
d_gene: TRBD1

CDR3aa: CASSPRLGEAFF
CDR3nt: TGTGCCAGCAGCCCCCGGCTGGGTGAAGCTTTCTTT
v_gene: TRBV7-9
abundance: NA
j_gene: TRBJ1-1
d_gene: NA

CDR3aa: CASSQRRSLPGELFF
CDR3nt: TGTGCCAGCAGCCAGAGGAGGTCCCTTCCCGGGGAGCTGTTTTTT
v_gene: TRBV3-1/TRBV3-2
abundance: NA
j_gene: TRBJ2-2
d_gene: NA

CDR3aa: CASSMGGYGGNTIYF
CDR3nt: TGTGCCAGTAGTATGGGGGGCTACGGCGGAAACACCATATATTTT
v_gene: TRBV19
abundance: NA
j_gene: TRBJ1-3
d_gene: NA

CDR3aa: CASSPSRTGIEKLFF
CDR3nt: TGTGCCAGCAGCCCGAGCAGGACAGGGATAGAAAAACTGTTTTTT
v_gene: TRBV7-2
abundance: NA
j_gene: TRBJ1-4
d_gene: TRBD1

CDR3aa: CASYTPLAGGADTQYF
CDR3nt: TGTGCCAGTTACACCCCACTAGCGGGGGGGGCAGATACGCAGTATTTT
v_gene: TRBV28
abundance: few
j_gene: TRBJ2-3
d_gene: TRBD2

CDR3aa: CASSFLRPGLLKEDTQYF
CDR3nt: TGTGCCAGCAGTTTTCTCAGACCGGGCCTACTCAAGGAAGATACGCAGTATTTT
v_gene: TRBV27
abundance: NA
j_gene: TRBJ2-3
d_gene: NA

CDR3aa: CASSFRGSGELFF
CDR3nt: TGTGCCAGCAGCTTTCGCGGGTCCGGGGAGCTGTTTTTT
v_gene: TRBV7-3
abundance: NA
j_gene: TRBJ2-2
d_gene: NA

CDR3aa: CASSLTPGQENTEAFF
CDR3nt: TGTGCCAGCAGCTTAACGCCGGGACAGGAAAACACTGAAGCTTTCTTT
v_gene: TRBV7-3
abundance: NA
j_gene: TRBJ1-1
d_gene: TRBD1

CDR3aa: CASSQLMFGQGSSAFF
CDR3nt: TGCGCCAGCAGCCAGTTGATGTTCGGACAGGGGTCTTCAGCTTTCTTT
v_gene: TRBV4-1
abundance: NA
j_gene: TRBJ1-1
d_gene: TRBD1

CDR3aa: CASSVPGQGTYEQYF
CDR3nt: TGTGCCAGCAGCGTGCCGGGACAGGGGACCTACGAGCAGTACTTC
v_gene: TRBV6-2/TRBV6-3
abundance: few
j_gene: TRBJ2-7
d_gene: TRBD1

CDR3aa: CASSRLGERSLDGYTF
CDR3nt: TGTGCCAGCAGCCGATTAGGGGAAAGGAGTCTGGATGGCTACACCTTC
v_gene: TRBV14
abundance: NA
j_gene: TRBJ1-2
d_gene: NA

CDR3aa: CASSVNTGLEKLFF
CDR3nt: TGTGCCAGCAGTGTCAATACGGGTCTCGAAAAACTGTTTTTT
v_gene: TRBV2
abundance: once
j_gene: TRBJ1-4
d_gene: NA